One T cell receptor (beta chain) is described in this entry. Its antigen is still unknown. The repertoire was sequenced with immunoSEQ multiplex PCR; TCRdb's copy has only in-frame clones and lacks some. The table shows over 400,000 clones, with 89% occurring only once. The treatment is: over 15 received Ad26.COV2.S at low or high dose, single or two shots; roughly five received placebo; per-sample allocation not given. The investigators took samples on day 63 after the first vaccine or placebo injection. Ad26.COV2.S expressed prefusion-stabilized spike from the original Wuhan strain. Trimming took 5 bases from V and 4 from J; bases not matched to a gene: 9. Per germline, CDR1 SGHRS and CDR2 YFSETQ. The CDR3 loop spans 15 amino acids. This sample was included in a study of Ad26.COV2.S vaccination and SARS-CoV-2 variants. Points from the study as a whole: Post-vaccination breadth of spike-specific CD8+ and CD4+ T cell responses was reportedly substantial.

The clonotype was recovered from a person between 18 and 65 years old who received the Ad26.COV2.S COVID-19 vaccine or a placebo. V is TRBV5-1 and J is TRBJ2-5; 9 bases match TRBD1. Source: peripheral blood, taken in a trial of Ad26.COV2.S vaccine versus placebo. The CDR3 reads CASSSQGQGIETQYF. CDR3 nucleotide sequence: TGCGCCAGCAGTTCCCAGGGACAGGGAATAGAGACCCAGTACTTC.